This TCR beta chain stems from a study of CD8 T cell repertoires and HIV-1 epitope variants. Study information: Each of Twenty-five Gag and Nef epitope peptides stimulated a separate culture. Cultures ran around ten days, with IL-2, IL-7 and IL-15 added on days 3 and 7. The baseline condition was 1M T cells left uncultured. Tested: three Gag epitope families, Nef HW9 and YT9.

As concerns this clone: What it binds is not known.

Germline V lookup: CDR1 LNHDA, CDR2 SQIVND (reference sequence). The CDR3 is 14 residues long. J gave up 5 bases and V 5 bases, and 6 bases lay outside the gene matches. Assay: immunoSEQ multiplex PCR; the TCRdb copy retains only in-frame clones and omits some. The table records fewer than 7,000 clones, approximately 70% of them present only once. The rearrangement uses TRBV19 and TRBJ1-5, with 7 bases aligning to TRBD1. Specimen: cultured CD8+ T cells derived from PBMCs. The receptor's source is a male donor with HIV. The CDR3 DNA sequence: TGTGCCAGTAGTGATGACAGGGACGATCAGCCCCAGCATTTT. Its protein product is CASSDDRDDQPQHF.